What follows are 25 T cell receptor beta chains derived from one specimen sequenced in a study of CD8+ T cells in alopecia areata. Investigators isolated RNA and reverse transcribed it into cDNA to act as the sequencing template. Repertoires were generated with immunoSEQ multiplex PCR, while TCRdb's copy carries only in-frame clones and drops some. In the table there are 200,000 or so clones, approximately 52% of which are singletons. The sample in question was CD4+ T cells sorted from blood, obtained at week 0. The source is a human donor with alopecia areata.

The chain uses TRBV11-1 and TRBJ2-7; tentative D call: TRBD2 (6 bases). The germline CDR1 and CDR2 sequences are SGHAT and FQDESV (reference sequence). V lost 1 base, J lost 3 bases, and 13 bases lay in between. CDR3 length equals 15 residues. Here the CDR3 reads CASSLVAGPNYEQYF. CDR3 in DNA: TGTGCCAGCAGCTTAGTGGCGGGGCCTAACTACGAGCAGTACTTC.

The rearrangement uses TRBV5-1 and TRBJ1-5, with TRBD1 matching over 9 bases. J lost 3 bases, V lost 0 bases, and 1 base had no gene match. The germline gives CDR1 SGHRS, CDR2 YFSETQ. The CDR3 has 15 residues. The CDR3 region has the DNA TGCGCCAGCAGCTTGGACAGGGGGCTCAATCAGCCCCAGCATTTT. This sequence encodes CASSLDRGLNQPQHF.

The V and J genes are TRBV28 and TRBJ2-2; D call uncertain. This CDR3 region has 11 residues. Germline V gene lookup returns CDR1 MDHEN and CDR2 SYDVKM. V was shortened by 4 bases and J by 6 bases, with 3 bases between the two germline ends. The DNA for the CDR3 is TGTGCCAGCAGTTACGCCGGGGAGCTGTTTTTT. Translated, it gives CASSYAGELFF.

The rearrangement links TRBV5-1 to TRBJ2-2; D perhaps matches TRBD1 (6 bases). Trimming took off 6 bases at V and 4 bases at J, with 10 bases between the two ends. From germline, CDR1 is SGHRS and CDR2 YFSETQ. The CDR3 consists of 13 residues. Here the CDR3 DNA reads TGCGCCAGCACAGGACAGAGCACCGGGGAGCTGTTTTTT. It codes for CASTGQSTGELFF. Full variable domain (missing parts from reference TRBV5-1 and TRBJ2-2): KAGVTQTPRYLIKTRGQQVTLSCSPISGHRSVSWYQQTPGQGLQFLFEYFSETQRNKGNFPGRFSGRQFSNSRSEMNVSTLELGDSALYLCASTGQSTGELFFGEGSRLTVL.

This clone was seen more than once but under ten times. This rearrangement joins TRBV4-1 to TRBJ2-7; D possibly matches TRBD1 or TRBD2 (5 bases each). CDR1 is MGHRA and CDR2 is YSYEKL in the germline V gene. The CDR3 runs 13 residues. V lost 0 bases and J 4 bases, leaving 7 bases between the germline ends. In DNA form, the CDR3 reads TGCGCCAGCAGCCAAGATGGGGGTTACGAGCAGTACTTC. Amino acids: CASSQDGGYEQYF.

In its sample, this clone was seen a few times. The V and J genes are TRBV19 and TRBJ1-5; tentative D call: TRBD1 (5 bases). The CDR3 spans 16 residues. The V gene's germline CDR1 is LNHDA and CDR2 SQIVND (reference sequence). V lost 0 bases and J 7 bases, leaving 16 bases between the germline ends. CDR3 amino acids: CASSIEGPALRQPQHF. CDR3 coding DNA: TGTGCCAGTAGTATAGAGGGGCCAGCTCTTCGACAGCCCCAGCATTTT.

This clone has more than one count but fewer than ten. V usage is TRBV6-1 and J usage is TRBJ1-2; no clear D gene. V was pared by 1 base and J by 1 base, with 10 bases between. This CDR3 contains 15 residues. Germline assignment: CDR1 MNHNS and CDR2 SASEGT. Here the CDR3 reads CASSEVKVYNYGYTF. In DNA form, the CDR3 reads TGTGCCAGCAGTGAAGTCAAGGTCTATAACTATGGCTACACCTTC.

This clone was picked up a small number of times. The chain combines TRBV6-6 with TRBJ2-5; tentative D call: TRBD1 (6 bases). There are 16 residues in the CDR3. Trimming removed 5 bases at V and 4 bases at J, with 20 bases between. The germline CDR1 and CDR2 sequences are MNHNY and SVGAGI (reference sequence). CDR3 in DNA: TGTGCCAGCAGTCCGACGTTCAGGGGCTCAGCAGAGACCCAGTACTTC. It codes for CASSPTFRGSAETQYF.

This rearrangement joins TRBV6-5 to TRBJ2-1, with 8 bases aligning to TRBD1. This CDR3 has 15 amino acids. Trimming cost V 4 bases and J 7 bases; bases outside gene matches: 9. Germline V gene sequence: CDR1 MNHEY, CDR2 SVGAGI. The CDR3 loop reads CASSWTGQGKNEQFF. The CDR3 DNA follows: TGTGCCAGCAGTTGGACAGGGCAGGGTAAGAATGAGCAGTTCTTC.

DNA for the CDR3: TGTGCCTGGAACCTCGGGGCCTACAATGAGCAGTTCTTC. Translated: CAWNLGAYNEQFF. The chain recombines TRBV30 with TRBJ2-1, with D possibly being TRBD2 (5 bases). With 4 bases removed from V and 2 bases from J, the gap between germline ends came to 9 bases. The CDR3 runs 13 residues. Germline CDR1 and CDR2: GTSNPN and SVGIG (reference sequence).

DNA of the CDR3: TGTGCCAGCAGTGAATCAGTTCGGAAGTTCGACGAGCAGTACTTC. It codes for CASSESVRKFDEQYF. This rearrangement joins TRBV25-1 to TRBJ2-7; D call uncertain. This CDR3 is 15 amino acids long. Germline-derived CDR1 and CDR2 are MGHDK and SYGVNS. V was pared by 1 base and J by 5 bases, with 15 bases between.

The rearrangement links TRBV30 to TRBJ2-1, with D perhaps matching TRBD1 or TRBD2 (5 bases each). The V and J ends lost 7 bases and 0 bases respectively, with 13 bases between them. This CDR3 contains 14 residues. CDR1 is GTSNPN and CDR2 is SVGIG in the germline V gene (reference sequence). DNA of the CDR3: TGTGCCTACCAGGGACGGGACTCCTACAATGAGCAGTTCTTC. Protein product: CAYQGRDSYNEQFF.

This chain uses TRBV27 with TRBJ1-6, with a possible D match to TRBD1 (6 bases). CDR1 is MNHEY and CDR2 is SMNVEV in the germline V gene (reference sequence). V was clipped by 5 bases and J by 6 bases, with 20 bases between them. CDR3 length equals 17 residues. The CDR3 loop reads CASSPEGGIGRNSPLHF. In DNA form, the CDR3 reads TGTGCCAGCAGTCCCGAGGGGGGGATAGGACGTAATTCACCCCTCCACTTT.

The rearrangement joins TRBV15 to TRBJ2-7, with 8 bases fitting TRBD1. The length of the CDR3 is 14 residues. CDR1 and CDR2 from the germline V gene are LNHNV and YYDKDF (reference sequence). V was clipped by 3 bases and J by 2 bases; unmatched bases: 3. The CDR3 loop reads CATSSGQGPYEQYF. The CDR3 DNA sequence: TGTGCCACCAGCAGCGGACAGGGACCCTACGAGCAGTACTTC. The whole variable domain, filled in from reference TRBV15 and TRBJ2-7, reads DAMVIQNPRYQVTQFGKPVTLSCSQTLNHNVMYWYQQKSSQAPKLLFHYYDKDFNNEADTPDNFQSRRPNTSFCFLDIRSPGLGDTAMYLCATSSGQGPYEQYFGPGTRLTVT.

The chain is built from TRBV4-2 and TRBJ2-2; no reliable D call. The ends were cut back, 4 bases at V and 3 bases at J, with 9 bases in the middle. This CDR3 is 14 amino acids long. Germline V CDR1 and CDR2: LGHNA, YNFKEQ. The CDR3 loop reads CASSLDSDTGELFF. CDR3 bases: TGTGCCAGCAGCCTTGACTCGGACACCGGGGAGCTGTTTTTT.

The V call is TRBV29-1, the J call TRBJ2-1; 9 nucleotides match TRBD2. Germline V gene lookup returns CDR1 SQVTM and CDR2 ANQGSEA. The CDR3 consists of 13 residues. Trimming removed 3 bases from V and 7 bases from J; junction bases left unmatched: 4. CDR3 bases: TGCAGCGTTGATGGTAGCGGGAGTAATGAGCAGTTCTTC. Protein sequence: CSVDGSGSNEQFF.

The chain is built from TRBV29-1 and TRBJ1-3; TRBD1 is a possible D gene (5 bases). Germline values: CDR1 SQVTM, CDR2 ANQGSEA. This CDR3 contains 15 residues. V was cut by 5 bases and J by 4 bases, with 18 bases left in between. This CDR3 is CSVQGHPSGGNTIYF. The CDR3 DNA reads TGCAGCGTTCAGGGCCACCCTTCGGGCGGAAACACCATATATTTT. Based on the CDR3 plus reference TRBV29-1 and TRBJ1-3, the full variable domain is SAVISQKPSRDICQRGTSLTIQCQVDSQVTMMFWYRQQPGQSLTLIATANQGSEATYESGFVIDKFPISRPNLTFSTLTVSNMSPEDSSIYLCSVQGHPSGGNTIYFGEGSWLTVV.

This CDR3 reads CASSGPRDRRKETQYF. The CDR3 DNA reads as TGTGCCAGTAGTGGACCCCGGGACAGGAGAAAAGAGACCCAGTACTTC. The V and J genes are TRBV19 and TRBJ2-5; 8 bases align to TRBD1. The V and J ends lost 5 bases and 3 bases, in that order; junction bases with no gene match: 11. The CDR3 is made up of 16 amino acids. Germline CDR1 is LNHDA and CDR2 is SQIVND (reference sequence).

This clone has a handful of counts. V is TRBV29-1 and J is TRBJ1-2; 7 bases are shared with TRBD1. The CDR3 has 16 amino acids. V trimming: 2 bases; J trimming: 4 bases; junction bases outside the gene matches: 13. The germline CDR1 and CDR2 sequences are SQVTM and ANQGSEA. The CDR3 spells CSVERGGYRRGYGYTF. Here the CDR3 DNA reads TGCAGCGTTGAAAGAGGGGGCTATAGGAGGGGCTATGGCTACACCTTC. Variable domain in full (rest from reference TRBV29-1 and TRBJ1-2): SAVISQKPSRDICQRGTSLTIQCQVDSQVTMMFWYRQQPGQSLTLIATANQGSEATYESGFVIDKFPISRPNLTFSTLTVSNMSPEDSSIYLCSVERGGYRRGYGYTFGSGTRLTVV.

This clone was detected a few times. This chain uses TRBV5-1 with TRBJ1-5; D is uncertain. This CDR3 is built from 13 residues. CDR1 SGHRS and CDR2 YFSETQ come from the germline V gene. Trimming took 0 bases from V and 5 from J, leaving 6 bases between them. The CDR3 nucleotides are TGCGCCAGCAGCTTGGTAGTAGATCAGCCCCAGCATTTT. Translation: CASSLVVDQPQHF.

As regards this clone: The identical CDR3 is also encoded by other nucleotide sequences in the sample. The chain joins TRBV20-1 to TRBJ1-2; D uncertain. Germline V gene sequence: CDR1 DFQATT, CDR2 SNEGSKA (reference sequence). This CDR3 comprises 9 residues. The V end lost 3 bases, the J end lost 8 bases, and 4 bases lay between the germline ends. DNA for the CDR3: TGCAGTGCTAGTGACGGCTACACCTTC. Amino acid sequence: CSASDGYTF.

The chain joins TRBV29-1 to TRBJ1-1; D is perhaps TRBD1 (5 bases). The CDR3 sequence is 12 residues long. The germline V gene encodes CDR1 SQVTM and CDR2 ANQGSEA. V lost 7 bases, J lost 5 bases, and 14 bases lay in between. CDR3 DNA sequence: TGCAGCGGCGGGACTAGGGGTACTGAAGCTTTCTTT. This encodes CSGGTRGTEAFF.

This clone turned up a few times. The V and J genes are TRBV2 and TRBJ1-2, with 8 nucleotides matching TRBD1. The germline gives CDR1 SNHLY, CDR2 FYNNEI. After removal of 5 bases from V and 6 bases from J, the junction contained 5 bases not matched to a gene. CDR3 length: 13 amino acids. The CDR3 spells CASSPTGVDGYTF. CDR3 in DNA: TGTGCCAGCAGTCCGACAGGGGTCGATGGCTACACCTTC.

The chain uses TRBV7-9 and TRBJ2-7; D is perhaps TRBD1 or TRBD2 (5 bases each). Between the trimmed V and J ends, which lost 4 bases and 6 bases, there was a span of 13 bases. Germline CDR1 SEHNR, CDR2 FQNEAQ (reference sequence). The length of the CDR3 is 13 residues. The DNA of the CDR3 is TGTGCCAGCAGCTCCGGGGCTATTAGCGAGCAGTACTTC. It translates to CASSSGAISEQYF.

The chain links TRBV30 to TRBJ2-6; perhaps D is TRBD1 or TRBD2 (6 bases each). Trimming removed 2 bases at V and 4 bases at J, with 15 bases between. The germline gives CDR1 GTSNPN, CDR2 SVGIG (reference sequence). This CDR3 region has 16 residues. CDR3 in DNA: TGTGCCTGGAGTACTTCGGGGGCGCTCGGGGCCAACGTCCTGACTTTC. Translation: CAWSTSGALGANVLTF.